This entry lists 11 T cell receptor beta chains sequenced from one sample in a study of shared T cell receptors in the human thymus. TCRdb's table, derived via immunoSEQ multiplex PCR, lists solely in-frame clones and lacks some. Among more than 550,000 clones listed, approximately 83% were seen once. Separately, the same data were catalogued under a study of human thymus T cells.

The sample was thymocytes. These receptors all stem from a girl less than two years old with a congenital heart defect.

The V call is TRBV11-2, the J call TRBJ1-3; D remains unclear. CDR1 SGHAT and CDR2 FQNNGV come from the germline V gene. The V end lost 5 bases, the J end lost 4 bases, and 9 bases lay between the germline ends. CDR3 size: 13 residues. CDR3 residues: CASSPRVGNTIYF. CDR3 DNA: TGTGCCAGCAGCCCGAGGGTGGGAAACACCATATATTTT.

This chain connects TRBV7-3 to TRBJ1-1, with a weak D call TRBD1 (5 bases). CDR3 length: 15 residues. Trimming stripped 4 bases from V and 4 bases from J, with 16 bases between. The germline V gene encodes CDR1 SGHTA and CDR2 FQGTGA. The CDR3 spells CASSSWAGPATEAFF. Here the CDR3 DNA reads TGTGCCAGCAGCTCCTGGGCAGGGCCGGCCACTGAAGCTTTCTTT.

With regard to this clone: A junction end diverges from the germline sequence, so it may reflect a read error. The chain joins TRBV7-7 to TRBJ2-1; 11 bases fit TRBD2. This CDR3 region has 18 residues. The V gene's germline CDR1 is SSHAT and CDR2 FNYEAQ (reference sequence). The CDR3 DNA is TGTGCTAGCAGCTGTGGGCCGGGACTAGCGGAATCCTACAATGAGCAGTTCTTC. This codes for CASSCGPGLAESYNEQFF.

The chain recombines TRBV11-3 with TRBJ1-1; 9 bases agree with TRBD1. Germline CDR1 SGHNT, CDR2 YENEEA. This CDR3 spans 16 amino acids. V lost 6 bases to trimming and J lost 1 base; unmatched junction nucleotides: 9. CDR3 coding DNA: TGTGCCAGCAGTCCAGAGGGGACAGGGAAGAACACTGAAGCTTTCTTT. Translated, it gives CASSPEGTGKNTEAFF.

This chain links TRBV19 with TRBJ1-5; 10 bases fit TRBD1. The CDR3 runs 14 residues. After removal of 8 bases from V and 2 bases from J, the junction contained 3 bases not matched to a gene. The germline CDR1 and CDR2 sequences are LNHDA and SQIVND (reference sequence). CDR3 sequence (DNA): TGTGCCAGTCGACAGGGGGCGGGCAATCAGCCCCAGCATTTT. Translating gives CASRQGAGNQPQHF.

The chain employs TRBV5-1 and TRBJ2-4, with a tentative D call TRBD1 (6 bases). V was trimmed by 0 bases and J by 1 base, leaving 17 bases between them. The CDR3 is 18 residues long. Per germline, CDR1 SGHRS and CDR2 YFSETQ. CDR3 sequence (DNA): TGCGCCAGCAGCTTGGAACACAGGGTTGGGGCGGCCAAAAACATTCAGTACTTC. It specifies CASSLEHRVGAAKNIQYF.

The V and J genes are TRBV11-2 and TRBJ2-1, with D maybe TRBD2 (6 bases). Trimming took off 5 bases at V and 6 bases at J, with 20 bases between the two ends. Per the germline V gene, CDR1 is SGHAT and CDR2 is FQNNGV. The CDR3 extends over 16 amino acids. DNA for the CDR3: TGTGCCAGCAGCCCATTCGGGGGAACGCGGATCAATGAGCAGTTCTTC. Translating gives CASSPFGGTRINEQFF.

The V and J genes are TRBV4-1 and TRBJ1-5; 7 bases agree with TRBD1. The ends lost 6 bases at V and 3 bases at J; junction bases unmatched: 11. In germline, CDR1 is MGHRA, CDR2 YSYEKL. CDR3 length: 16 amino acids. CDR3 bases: TGCGCCAGCAGTAGAAGGGGGCCCGGGGTCAATCAGCCCCAGCATTTT. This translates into CASSRRGPGVNQPQHF.

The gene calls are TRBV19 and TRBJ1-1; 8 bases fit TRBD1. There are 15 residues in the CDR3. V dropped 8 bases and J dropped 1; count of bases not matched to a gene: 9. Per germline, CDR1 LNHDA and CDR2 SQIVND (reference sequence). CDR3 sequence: CASQRQGARNTEAFF. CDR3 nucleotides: TGTGCCAGTCAGAGGCAGGGGGCGAGGAACACTGAAGCTTTCTTT.

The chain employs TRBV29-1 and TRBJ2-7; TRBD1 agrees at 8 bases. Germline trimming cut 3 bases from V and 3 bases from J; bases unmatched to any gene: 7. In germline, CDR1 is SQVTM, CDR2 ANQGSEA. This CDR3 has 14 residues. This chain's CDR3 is CSVDGQGSNYEQYF. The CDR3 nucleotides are TGCAGCGTTGATGGACAGGGCTCCAACTACGAGCAGTACTTC.

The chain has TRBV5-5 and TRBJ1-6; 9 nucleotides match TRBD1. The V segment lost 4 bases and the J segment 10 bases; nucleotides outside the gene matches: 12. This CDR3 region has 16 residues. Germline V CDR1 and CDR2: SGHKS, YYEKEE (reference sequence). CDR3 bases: TGTGCCAGCAGCGGACCACAGGGGGCCAGGTCGTCACCCCTCCACTTT. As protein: CASSGPQGARSSPLHF.